This T cell receptor beta chain derives from a study of blood T cell repertoires in COVID-19. Across the whole study: Researchers got acute and convalescent COVID-19 samples from the United States, Italy and Spain. The cDNA or gDNA used as material had been derived from T cells, B-cell-depleted T cells, or PBMCs.

Looked up from germline, CDR1 is KGHDR and CDR2 is SFDVKD. V lost 5 bases, J lost 2 bases, and 14 bases stayed unmatched. This CDR3 spans 19 amino acids. Authors' data handling: The authors estimated nucleated cell counts from reference gene primer amplification. Clones were read by immunoSEQ multiplex PCR, and TCRdb kept only the in-frame ones, dropping some. V, J and clone size reflect that table, while D and trimming were determined from the DNA. The sample yields about 100,000 clones, roughly 87% seen once. Sequenced input: peripheral blood. This sequence joins TRBV24-1 and TRBJ2-1; 10 nucleotides align to TRBD1. The receptor comes from a man between 25 and 39 years old in a cohort sampled during active COVID-19. The CDR3 bases are TGTGCCACCAGTGGAGAGGACAGGGGGTCCCTCAGTCCCTACAATGAGCAGTTCTTC. Translated, it gives CATSGEDRGSLSPYNEQFF.